The 15 T cell receptor beta chains in this list originate from one sample, sequenced in a study of shared clonotypes between healthy human individuals (dated by TCRdb to the early 2020s). The method was the immunoSEQ multiplex PCR assay. In its TCRdb copy, this immuneACCESS table keeps in-frame sequences only and misses some clones. Where compared with another copy, unresolved V genes explain less than half of these, and the others have no known cause. The sample contains about a million clones, around 77% of them found a single time. Of the sample, almost 0.9% falls within the top ten clones. The sample consisted of memory CD4+ T cells from PBMCs. The cell subset or site label here, explained by the study, means: CD45RA-negative fraction. The receptors were sampled from a man aged 18 to 35 in good health. Some clones in this sample may be carry-over from other donors' samples.

This rearrangement joins TRBV29-1 to TRBJ1-1; D ambiguous. Germline values: CDR1 SQVTM, CDR2 ANQGSEA. V was pared by 3 bases and J by 0 bases, with 11 bases between. The CDR3 has 14 amino acids. CDR3: CSVEGVRMNTEAFF. DNA for the CDR3: TGCAGCGTTGAGGGCGTTCGGATGAACACTGAAGCTTTCTTT. Filled out from reference TRBV29-1 and TRBJ1-1, the complete variable domain reads SAVISQKPSRDICQRGTSLTIQCQVDSQVTMMFWYRQQPGQSLTLIATANQGSEATYESGFVIDKFPISRPNLTFSTLTVSNMSPEDSSIYLCSVEGVRMNTEAFFGQGTRLTVV.

In its sample, this clone was seen once. CDR3 bases: TGCGCCAGCAGCCAGTGGGACTACTCCTACGAGCAGTACTTC. Its protein is CASSQWDYSYEQYF. This sequence joins TRBV4-1 and TRBJ2-7; 7 bases align to TRBD2. This CDR3 is built from 14 residues. Germline V gives CDR1 MGHRA, CDR2 YSYEKL. With 3 bases clipped from V and 0 bases from J, the junction kept 2 bases outside the gene matches.

V and J are TRBV27 and TRBJ1-3; no firm D call. Germline assignment: CDR1 MNHEY and CDR2 SMNVEV (reference sequence). The V and J ends lost 4 bases and 4 bases respectively, with 8 bases between them. This CDR3 spans 13 amino acids. The CDR3 region has the DNA TGTGCCAGCAGTTGGGGTAGGGGAAACACCATATATTTT. This translates into CASSWGRGNTIYF.

Notes on this clone: The junction shows a germline mismatch at one end, possibly a read error. The chain uses TRBV7-8 and TRBJ2-7, with D uncertain. This CDR3 has 15 amino acids. The germline gives CDR1 SGHVS, CDR2 FQNEAQ. The CDR3 reads CANSFLRYSPYEQYF. For the CDR3, the DNA is TGTGCCAACAGTTTCCTCCGCTACTCACCCTACGAGCAATACTTC. The entire variable domain, with the rest obtained from reference TRBV7-8 and TRBJ2-7, is as follows: GAGVSQSPRYKVAKRGQDVALRCDPISGHVSLFWYQQALGQGPEFLTYFQNEAQLDKSGLPSDRFFAERPEGSVSTLKIQRTQQEDSAVYLCANSFLRYSPYEQYFGPGTRLTVT.

This clone was recorded once. This chain links TRBV5-4 with TRBJ2-1; 7 nucleotides align to TRBD1. V was pared by 6 bases and J by 1 base, with 4 bases of the junction left unmatched. Looked up from germline, CDR1 is SGHNT and CDR2 is YYREEE (reference sequence). This CDR3 is built from 14 residues. This CDR3 is CASNRQGSYNEQFF. CDR3 nucleotides: TGTGCCAGCAACCGACAGGGATCCTACAATGAGCAGTTCTTC. Based on the CDR3 plus reference TRBV5-4 and TRBJ2-1, the full variable domain is ETGVTQSPTHLIKTRGQQVTLRCSSQSGHNTVSWYQQALGQGPQFIFQYYREEENGRGNFPPRFSGLQFPNYSSELNVNALELDDSALYLCASNRQGSYNEQFFGPGTRLTVL.

This chain links TRBV5-1 with TRBJ2-3; the D gene is possibly TRBD1 (5 bases). The CDR3 has 15 residues. V lost 0 bases and J lost 0, with 8 bases in between. Germline lookup yields CDR1 SGHRS and CDR2 YFSETQ. The CDR3 sequence is CASSLGQTSTDTQYF. DNA for the CDR3: TGCGCCAGCAGCTTGGGACAGACTAGCACAGATACGCAGTATTTT.

The gene calls are TRBV5-1 and TRBJ2-3; 7 positions agree with TRBD1. The CDR3 is made up of 13 amino acids. J gave up 7 bases and V 4 bases, and 6 bases lay outside the gene matches. CDR1 is SGHRS and CDR2 is YFSETQ in the germline V gene. The CDR3 nucleotides read TGCGCCAGCAGCCACCCGACAGGGTATACGCAGTATTTT. Translated, it gives CASSHPTGYTQYF.

This clone was counted a single time. V usage is TRBV7-9 and J usage is TRBJ1-5; D gene ambiguous. The germline V and J ends were trimmed by 5 bases and 9 bases, with 17 bases remaining between them. The CDR3 consists of 14 residues. Germline V lookup: CDR1 SEHNR, CDR2 FQNEAQ (reference sequence). The CDR3 reads CASSRTAGGMPQHF. CDR3 DNA sequence: TGTGCCAGCAGCCGGACCGCAGGTGGGATGCCCCAGCATTTT.

This clone was observed many times. V usage is TRBV11-2 and J usage is TRBJ2-1, with 8 positions matching TRBD1. This CDR3 spans 14 amino acids. Per germline, CDR1 SGHAT and CDR2 FQNNGV. V shed 5 bases, J shed 6 bases, and the junction held 6 bases outside the gene matches. CDR3 protein: CASSQTTGGNEQFF. The CDR3 DNA sequence: TGTGCCAGCAGCCAGACAACAGGGGGCAATGAGCAGTTCTTC.

This clone is a singleton in its sample. The chain combines TRBV28 with TRBJ1-3, with TRBD1 matching over 8 bases. Losses at the gene ends were 8 bases for V and 2 bases for J; bases not matched to a gene: 2. The length of the CDR3 is 13 residues. Germline-derived CDR1 and CDR2 are MDHEN and SYDVKM. DNA for the CDR3: TGTGCCAGCCAGACAGGGGCTGGAAACACCATATATTTT. This gives the protein CASQTGAGNTIYF.

The chain combines TRBV6-5 with TRBJ1-1; D unclear. V gave up 6 bases and J gave up 8 bases, with 10 bases separating them. The CDR3 contains 11 residues. Germline-derived CDR1 and CDR2 are MNHEY and SVGAGI. The CDR3 bases are TGTGCCAGCAGGGTCCGGACCGAAGCTTTCTTT. It encodes CASRVRTEAFF.

This clone showed up just a few times. The chain combines TRBV27 with TRBJ2-2, with D tentatively TRBD2 (5 bases). Between the trimmed V and J ends, which lost 4 bases and 6 bases, there was a span of 12 bases. This CDR3 region has 14 residues. CDR1 is MNHEY and CDR2 is SMNVEV in the germline V gene (reference sequence). The DNA for the CDR3 is TGTGCCAGCAGTTCAGAACTAGTTTCCGGGGAGCTGTTTTTT. Translation: CASSSELVSGELFF.

This chain links TRBV28 with TRBJ1-1, with D maybe TRBD1 (6 bases). The ends were cut back, 10 bases at V and 5 bases at J, with 23 bases in the middle. The germline V gene encodes CDR1 MDHEN and CDR2 SYDVKM. CDR3 size: 15 residues. DNA of the CDR3: TGTGCCACCTGTCGGGGGGGCGAGGTTTGGACTGAAGCTTTCTTT. Residues: CATCRGGEVWTEAFF.

The chain carries TRBV7-8 and TRBJ1-1; TRBD1 matches at 7 bases. V lost 2 bases, J lost 5 bases, and 14 bases stayed unmatched. Germline V gives CDR1 SGHVS, CDR2 FQNEAQ. There are 17 residues in the CDR3. DNA of the CDR3: TGTGCCAGCAGCTTATGGACCAATCAGGGGGTATGGACTGAAGCTTTCTTT. Its protein is CASSLWTNQGVWTEAFF.

The V gene is TRBV6-1, the J gene TRBJ2-5; unclear D gene. The V gene lost 6 bases and the J gene lost 0 bases, with 11 bases spanning the gap. The CDR3 totals 14 residues. The germline CDR1 and CDR2 sequences are MNHNS and SASEGT. As DNA, the CDR3 is TGTGCCAGCAGGTTCAGCACCTACCAAGAGACCCAGTACTTC. It translates to CASRFSTYQETQYF.